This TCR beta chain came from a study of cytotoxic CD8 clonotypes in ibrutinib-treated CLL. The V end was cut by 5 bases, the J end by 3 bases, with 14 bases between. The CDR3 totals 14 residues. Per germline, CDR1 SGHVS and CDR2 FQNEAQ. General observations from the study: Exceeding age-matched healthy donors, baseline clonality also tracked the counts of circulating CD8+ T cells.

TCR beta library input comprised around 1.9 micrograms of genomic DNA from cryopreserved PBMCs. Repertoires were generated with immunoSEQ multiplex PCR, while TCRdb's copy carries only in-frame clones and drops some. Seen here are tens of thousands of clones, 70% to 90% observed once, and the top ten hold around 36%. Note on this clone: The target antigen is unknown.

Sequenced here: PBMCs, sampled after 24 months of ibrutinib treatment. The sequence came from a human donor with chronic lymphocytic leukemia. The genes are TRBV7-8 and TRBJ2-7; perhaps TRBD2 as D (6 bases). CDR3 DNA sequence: TGTGCCAGCAGCCCGAGGGACTTTTACTACGAGCAGTACTTC. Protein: CASSPRDFYYEQYF. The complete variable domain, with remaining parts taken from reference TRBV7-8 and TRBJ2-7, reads GAGVSQSPRYKVAKRGQDVALRCDPISGHVSLFWYQQALGQGPEFLTYFQNEAQLDKSGLPSDRFFAERPEGSVSTLKIQRTQQEDSAVYLCASSPRDFYYEQYFGPGTRLTVT.